This T cell receptor (beta chain) emerged from a study of shared clonotypes between healthy human individuals. Study results and caveats: Clonotypes not shared had lower generation probabilities than those common to all four donors. Relative to memory subsets, naive subsets generally showed larger estimated richness.

Every subset's genomic DNA went evenly onto several immunoSEQ plates. Sequenced by immunoSEQ multiplex PCR; TCRdb stores in-frame clones only, minus some. The repertoire has about 2.4 million clones, over 85% of them found once; the top ten carry more than 0.35%. Germline lookup yields CDR1 MDHEN and CDR2 SYDVKM. With 6 bases removed from V and 0 bases from J, the gap between germline ends came to 12 bases. The CDR3 has 14 amino acids. Notes on this clone: Antigen specificity is unknown.

The specimen was naive CD4+ T cells from PBMCs. The subset is: CD45RA+ positively selected. This sequence originates from a man between 18 and 29 years old in good health. Some clones in this sample may be carry-over from other donors' samples. The V and J genes are TRBV28 and TRBJ2-7; D is perhaps TRBD1 (5 bases). This chain's CDR3 is CASSSRESSYEQYF. The CDR3 DNA is TGTGCCAGCAGCTCCAGGGAAAGCTCCTACGAGCAGTACTTC. Using reference TRBV28 and TRBJ2-7 for the parts outside the CDR3, the full variable domain is DVKVTQSSRYLVKRTGEKVFLECVQDMDHENMFWYRQDPGLGLRLIYFSYDVKMKEKGDIPEGYSVSREKKERFSLILESASTNQTSMYLCASSSRESSYEQYFGPGTRLTVT.